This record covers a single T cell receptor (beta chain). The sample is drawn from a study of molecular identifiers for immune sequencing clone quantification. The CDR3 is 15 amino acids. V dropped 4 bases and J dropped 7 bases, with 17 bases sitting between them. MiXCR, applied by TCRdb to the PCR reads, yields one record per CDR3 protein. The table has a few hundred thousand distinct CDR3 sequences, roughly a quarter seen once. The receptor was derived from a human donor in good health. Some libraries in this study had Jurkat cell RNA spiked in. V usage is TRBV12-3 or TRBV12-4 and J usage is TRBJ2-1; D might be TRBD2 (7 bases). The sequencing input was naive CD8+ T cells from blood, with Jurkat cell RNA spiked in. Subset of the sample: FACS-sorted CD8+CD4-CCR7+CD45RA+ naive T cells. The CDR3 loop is CASSSDGGLGNEQFF. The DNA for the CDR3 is TGTGCCAGCAGTTCGGACGGGGGGCTAGGGAATGAGCAGTTCTTC.